The source of this TCR beta chain is a study of OX40 agonist ivuxolimab in advanced cancers. As for the study in general: Patients were dosed with the agonistic anti-OX40 (CD134) antibody ivuxolimab. Study-level results: Researchers report that CD8+ T cells had, on average, more expanded clones than CD4+. At 0.1 to 3.0 mg/kg and by week 6, CD4+ and CD8+ T cells in the blood had expanded clonally.

A note on this clone: Its specificity is unknown.

The CDR3 spans 15 residues. V gave up 4 bases and J gave up 4 bases; unmatched junction bases: 5. Per germline, CDR1 SGHNT and CDR2 YENEEA. Sequenced by immunoSEQ multiplex PCR; TCRdb stores in-frame clones only, minus some. The sample has 65,000 to 75,000 clones, about 88% seen once; the top ten hold around 2%. The receptor was isolated from an adult with an advanced solid tumor such as melanoma, head and neck, liver or kidney cancer. The sample was CD4+ or CD8+ T cells sorted from blood, taken in a trial of the OX40 agonist ivuxolimab. The V and J genes are TRBV11-3 and TRBJ2-3; 10 positions match TRBD1. The CDR3 protein is CASSSRTGGADTQYF. The DNA for the CDR3 is TGTGCCAGCAGCTCCCGGACAGGGGGGGCAGATACGCAGTATTTT.